These 14 T cell receptor beta chains share one sample of origin, sequenced in a study of blood T cell repertoires in COVID-19. Here immunoSEQ multiplex PCR was the method, and the copy in TCRdb shows in-frame clones only, minus some. The table lists some 100,000 clones, around 85% of them singletons, with roughly 17% in the top ten. Material: peripheral blood. The receptors stem from a woman between 55 and 75 years old with acute or convalescent COVID-19.

The chain is built from TRBV11-2 and TRBJ1-3, with 8 bases lining up with TRBD1. V shed 4 bases and J 4 bases; nucleotides not matched to a gene: 9. Germline V lookup: CDR1 SGHAT, CDR2 FQNNGV. This CDR3 comprises 16 residues. Here the CDR3 DNA reads TGTGCCAGCAGCTGGGGACAGGCCGGCTCCGGAAACACCATATATTTT. It translates to CASSWGQAGSGNTIYF.

The chain couples TRBV2 to TRBJ2-5, with 8 bases lining up with TRBD2. The CDR3 length is 15 residues. V trimming: 6 bases; J trimming: 0 bases; junction bases outside the gene matches: 6. In germline, CDR1 is SNHLY, CDR2 FYNNEI. The CDR3 region is CASRVASGYQETQYF. CDR3 bases: TGTGCCAGCAGAGTGGCTAGCGGGTACCAAGAGACCCAGTACTTC.

The chain couples TRBV3-1 (or the pseudogene TRBV3-2) to TRBJ1-2, with TRBD1 identical over 8 bases. This CDR3 comprises 15 residues. Trimming cost V 1 base and J 4 bases; bases outside gene matches: 5. Germline-derived CDR1 and CDR2 are LGHDT and YNNKEL (reference sequence). The CDR3 DNA sequence: TGTGCCAGCAGCCAAGGCAGGGGGCGCTTCTATGGCTACACCTTC. Encoded protein: CASSQGRGRFYGYTF.

The chain is built from TRBV19 and TRBJ1-2; D perhaps matches TRBD1 (6 bases). CDR3 size: 17 residues. V lost 5 bases and J lost 0, with 19 bases in between. Germline V gene data show CDR1 as LNHDA and CDR2 as SQIVND (reference sequence). The CDR3 reads CASSSPGDPTTNYGYTF. In DNA form, the CDR3 reads TGTGCCAGTAGTTCCCCAGGGGACCCTACCACTAACTATGGCTACACCTTC.

The rearrangement joins TRBV7-8 to TRBJ1-2, with D possibly matching TRBD1 (5 bases). CDR1 is SGHVS and CDR2 is FQNEAQ in the germline V gene. The CDR3 is made up of 13 amino acids. The V end was cut by 5 bases, the J end by 4 bases, with 11 bases between. CDR3 bases: TGTGCCAGCAGCGTAGGACATACCTATGGCTACACCTTC. It yields the protein CASSVGHTYGYTF.

V and J are TRBV6-6 and TRBJ1-5; 8 bases align to TRBD1. V was pared by 4 bases and J by 7 bases, with 12 bases of the junction left unmatched. Germline V CDR1 and CDR2: MNHNY, SVGAGI (reference sequence). The CDR3 spans 16 residues. The DNA for the CDR3 is TGTGCCAGCAGTTCTGGGATACAGGGGGGACAGCAGCCCCAGCATTTT. It translates to CASSSGIQGGQQPQHF.

J is TRBJ2-7 and V is TRBV12-3 or TRBV12-4, with 7 bases aligning to TRBD1. CDR3 length: 13 amino acids. V trimming: 3 bases; J trimming: 3 bases; junction bases outside the gene matches: 2. The CDR3 here is CASSFGQVYEQYF. DNA of the CDR3: TGTGCCAGCAGTTTTGGACAGGTCTACGAGCAGTACTTC.

This sequence joins TRBV20-1 and TRBJ1-2; 7 nucleotides align to TRBD1. The germline V gene has CDR1 DFQATT and CDR2 SNEGSKA (reference sequence). CDR3 size: 14 residues. J lost 3 bases, V lost 3 bases, and 7 bases had no gene match. The CDR3 spells CSASETGWDYGYTF. The CDR3 region has the DNA TGCAGTGCTAGTGAGACAGGGTGGGACTATGGCTACACCTTC.

The rearrangement links TRBV28 to TRBJ1-4, with D possibly being TRBD1 (5 bases). CDR3 length equals 15 residues. The germline gives CDR1 MDHEN, CDR2 SYDVKM. With 8 bases removed from V and 6 bases from J, the gap between germline ends came to 19 bases. CDR3 loop: CASFQGRFVDEKLFF. CDR3 nucleotide sequence: TGTGCCAGCTTTCAGGGTCGATTTGTCGATGAAAAACTGTTTTTT.

This sequence joins TRBV2 and TRBJ1-3; possibly TRBD1 for D (6 bases). This CDR3 comprises 15 residues. The V and J ends lost 5 bases and 0 bases respectively, with 11 bases between them. Germline V lookup: CDR1 SNHLY, CDR2 FYNNEI. The CDR3, as DNA: TGTGCCAGCAGTCTAACAGGGACCTCTGGAAACACCATATATTTT. As protein: CASSLTGTSGNTIYF.

The rearrangement links TRBV7-6 to TRBJ1-3, with 11 bases aligning to TRBD1. Germline V gene lookup returns CDR1 SGHVS and CDR2 FNYEAQ. CDR3 length equals 18 residues. V shed 5 bases and J 0 bases; nucleotides not matched to a gene: 9. The CDR3 loop is CASSPGTGGLPSGNTIYF. The CDR3 nucleotides are TGTGCCAGCAGCCCCGGGACAGGGGGTCTCCCCTCTGGAAACACCATATATTTT.

The gene calls are TRBV19 and TRBJ2-7; 13 bases line up with TRBD2. The length of the CDR3 is 15 residues. The germline CDR1 and CDR2 sequences are LNHDA and SQIVND (reference sequence). V trimming: 4 bases; J trimming: 6 bases; junction bases outside the gene matches: 6. The DNA of the CDR3 is TGTGCCAGTAGTACGGGACTAGCGGGGACGGTCGAGCAGTACTTC. This sequence encodes CASSTGLAGTVEQYF.

The chain is built from TRBV5-6 and TRBJ2-1; 12 bases agree with TRBD2. Per the germline V gene, CDR1 is SGHDT and CDR2 is YYEEEE. The J segment lost 4 bases and the V segment lost 4 bases, leaving 3 bases of the junction unmatched. The CDR3 has 15 amino acids. The CDR3 DNA reads as TGTGCCAGCAGCGAGACTAGCGGGAGATACAATGAGCAGTTCTTC. This translates into CASSETSGRYNEQFF.

This chain's CDR3 is CASSDPGQGYYGYTF. In DNA form, the CDR3 reads TGCGCCAGCAGCGACCCGGGACAGGGGTACTATGGCTACACCTTC. The rearrangement joins TRBV5-1 to TRBJ1-2; 10 nucleotides align to TRBD1. The CDR3 is 15 amino acids. V was clipped by 4 bases and J by 3 bases; unmatched bases: 6. Germline values: CDR1 SGHRS, CDR2 YFSETQ.